The T cell receptor (beta chain) under discussion was sequenced for a study of blood T cell repertoires in COVID-19. About the study: PBMCs, B-cell-depleted T cells, or T cells were the source of the cDNA or gDNA that made up the material.

Participant age was roughly 18 to 100 years, and participants resided in about 25 US areas. Clinical history as reported by participants underpinned cohort assignment. Donors of Cohort 3 who recovered were those that had two negative PCRs, clearance, or symptom resolution. The CDR3 totals 14 residues. V dropped 3 bases and J dropped 0 bases, with 9 bases sitting between them. Germline loops: CDR1 SEHNR, CDR2 FQNEAQ (reference sequence). Produced via immunoSEQ multiplex PCR; TCRdb's table is partial and in-frame only. Here the sample spans 300,000 to 400,000 clones, about 89% being singletons. The gene calls are TRBV7-9 and TRBJ2-7; weak D call: TRBD1 (6 bases). The source of this sequence is a man aged 60-69 years who had recovered from COVID-19. The sequencing input was PBMCs or T cells enriched from blood (not recorded which). The CDR3 sequence: CASSLIGGSYEQYF. The CDR3 nucleotides are TGTGCCAGCAGCTTGATAGGGGGCTCCTACGAGCAGTACTTC.